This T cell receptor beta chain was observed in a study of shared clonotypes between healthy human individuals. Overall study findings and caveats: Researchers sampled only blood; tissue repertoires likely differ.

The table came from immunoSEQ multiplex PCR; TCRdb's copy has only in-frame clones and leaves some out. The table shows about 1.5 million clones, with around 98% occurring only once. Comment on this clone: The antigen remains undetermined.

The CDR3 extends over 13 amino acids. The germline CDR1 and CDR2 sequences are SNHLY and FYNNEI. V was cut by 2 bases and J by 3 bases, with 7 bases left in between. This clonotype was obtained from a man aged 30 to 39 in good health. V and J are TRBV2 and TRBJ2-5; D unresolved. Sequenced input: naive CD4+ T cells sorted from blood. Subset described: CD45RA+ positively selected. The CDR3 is CASSEMPKETQYF. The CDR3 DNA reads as TGTGCCAGCAGTGAAATGCCGAAAGAGACCCAGTACTTC.